The source of this T cell receptor beta chain is a study of T cell responses to AZD1222 COVID-19 vaccine. Produced via immunoSEQ multiplex PCR; TCRdb's table is partial and in-frame only. The sample has about 140,000 clones, less than 95% seen once. V dropped 5 bases and J dropped 9 bases, with 14 bases sitting between them. The CDR3 is 12 amino acids. The sequence came from an adult in good health. This chain connects TRBV12-3 or TRBV12-4 to TRBJ2-7; D is undetermined. The specimen comprised peripheral blood, sampled on day 0 of AZD1222 vaccination. The CDR3 region is CASSVGSLGQYF. The CDR3 DNA reads TGTGCCAGCAGTGTGGGTTCCCTGGGGCAGTACTTC.